Given below is one T cell receptor beta chain in context. Its antigen is still unknown. The data belong to a study of graft-versus-host responses after intestinal transplantation. As for the study in general: Recipients had transplants, and these were multivisceral, liver-intestinal, or isolated intestinal. Recipients were all induced with anti-thymocyte globulin, then given tacrolimus and steroids for around three years.

This table comes from immunoSEQ multiplex PCR, and its TCRdb copy is limited to in-frame clones, with some not included. The table shows around 25,000 clones, with 82% occurring only once. Study results and caveats: Association was observed between peak circulating GvH clone levels and early post-transplant HvG declines. Among recipient marrow samples, GvH clones were found; some appeared first in ileum or blood.

The receptor comes from a human donor who received an intestinal transplant. The sample was unstimulated CD4+ T cells sorted from spleen or lymph node cells, taken before intestinal transplant.

The DNA of the CDR3 is TGTGCCAGCAGCCCTGGACTAGCGGGGGTGTACAATGAGCAGTTCTTC. Its translation: CASSPGLAGVYNEQFF. The genes are TRBV9 and TRBJ2-1, with TRBD2 matching over 13 bases. Germline-derived CDR1 and CDR2 are SGDLS and YYNGEE. V gave up 4 bases and J gave up 4 bases; unmatched junction bases: 5. The CDR3 has 16 residues.